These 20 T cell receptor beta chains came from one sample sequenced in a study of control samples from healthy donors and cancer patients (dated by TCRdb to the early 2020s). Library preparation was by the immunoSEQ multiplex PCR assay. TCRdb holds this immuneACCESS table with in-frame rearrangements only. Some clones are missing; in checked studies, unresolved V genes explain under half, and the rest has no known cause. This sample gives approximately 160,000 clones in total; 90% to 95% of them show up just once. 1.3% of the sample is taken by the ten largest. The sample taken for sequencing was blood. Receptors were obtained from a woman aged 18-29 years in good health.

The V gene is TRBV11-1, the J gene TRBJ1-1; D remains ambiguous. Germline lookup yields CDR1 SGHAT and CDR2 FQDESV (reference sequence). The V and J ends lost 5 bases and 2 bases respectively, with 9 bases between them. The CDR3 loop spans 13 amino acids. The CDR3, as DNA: TGTGCCAGCAGCCACCCCGTTAACACTGAAGCTTTCTTT. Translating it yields CASSHPVNTEAFF.

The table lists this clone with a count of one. The CDR3 region has the DNA TGTGCCAGCAGCGTAGCTTGGGTCAACACTGAAGCTTTCTTT. It specifies CASSVAWVNTEAFF. The chain joins TRBV9 to TRBJ1-1, with D hard to call. The CDR3 is made up of 14 amino acids. CDR1 and CDR2 (germline): SGDLS, YYNGEE. V lost 0 bases and J lost 2, with 8 bases in between.

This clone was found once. The CDR3 sequence: CASSEFGTLIEKLFF. CDR3 DNA sequence: TGTGCCAGCAGTGAATTCGGCACGTTAATTGAAAAACTGTTTTTT. The chain couples TRBV2 to TRBJ1-4; unclear D gene. The CDR3 is 15 amino acids. With 2 bases removed from V and 7 bases from J, the gap between germline ends came to 14 bases. CDR1 is SNHLY and CDR2 is FYNNEI in the germline V gene.

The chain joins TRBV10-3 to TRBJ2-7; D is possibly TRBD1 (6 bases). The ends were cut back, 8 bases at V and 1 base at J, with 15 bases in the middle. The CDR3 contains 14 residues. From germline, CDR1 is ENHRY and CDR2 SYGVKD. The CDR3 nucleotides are TGTGCCATCGAGAAGGGGGACGGTTCCTACGAGCAGTACTTC. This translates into CAIEKGDGSYEQYF.

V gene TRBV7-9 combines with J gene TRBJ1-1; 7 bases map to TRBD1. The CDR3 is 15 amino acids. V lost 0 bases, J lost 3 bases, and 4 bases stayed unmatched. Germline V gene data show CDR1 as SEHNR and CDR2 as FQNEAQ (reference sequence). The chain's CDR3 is CASSLAQGEYTEAFF. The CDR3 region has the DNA TGTGCCAGCAGCTTAGCGCAGGGGGAGTACACTGAAGCTTTCTTT.

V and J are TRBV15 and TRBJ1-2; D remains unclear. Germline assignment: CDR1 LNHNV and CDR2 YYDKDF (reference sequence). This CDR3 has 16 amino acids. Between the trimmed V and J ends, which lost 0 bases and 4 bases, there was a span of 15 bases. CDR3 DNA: TGTGCCACCAGCAGAGATTGGGGAGCGAGGACCTATGGCTACACCTTC. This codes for CATSRDWGARTYGYTF.

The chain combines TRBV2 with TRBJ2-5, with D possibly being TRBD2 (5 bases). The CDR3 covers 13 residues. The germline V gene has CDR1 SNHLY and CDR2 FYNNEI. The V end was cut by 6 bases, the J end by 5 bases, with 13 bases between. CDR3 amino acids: CASSRTQPETQYF. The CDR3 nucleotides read TGTGCCAGCAGCCGGACTCAGCCGGAGACCCAGTACTTC.

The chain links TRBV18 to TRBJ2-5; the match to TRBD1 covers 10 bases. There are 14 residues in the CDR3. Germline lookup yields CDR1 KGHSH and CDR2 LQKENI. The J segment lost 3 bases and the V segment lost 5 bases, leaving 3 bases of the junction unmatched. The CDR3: CASSTGTGEETQYF. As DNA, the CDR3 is TGTGCCAGCTCAACCGGGACAGGGGAAGAGACCCAGTACTTC.

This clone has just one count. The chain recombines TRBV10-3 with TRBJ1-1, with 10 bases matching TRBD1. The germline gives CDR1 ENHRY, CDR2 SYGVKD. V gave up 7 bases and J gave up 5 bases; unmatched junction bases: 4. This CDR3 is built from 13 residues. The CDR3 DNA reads TGTGCCATCATACCGGACAGGGGGACTGAAGCTTTCTTT. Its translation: CAIIPDRGTEAFF.

The chain's CDR3 is CASSFLTSGWDEQYF. CDR3 nucleotide sequence: TGTGCCAGCAGTTTTTTGACTAGCGGGTGGGACGAGCAGTACTTC. The J gene is TRBJ2-7, the V gene TRBV28; 10 bases agree with TRBD2. This CDR3 spans 15 amino acids. V lost 3 bases to trimming and J lost 5 bases; unmatched junction nucleotides: 7. Germline values: CDR1 MDHEN, CDR2 SYDVKM.

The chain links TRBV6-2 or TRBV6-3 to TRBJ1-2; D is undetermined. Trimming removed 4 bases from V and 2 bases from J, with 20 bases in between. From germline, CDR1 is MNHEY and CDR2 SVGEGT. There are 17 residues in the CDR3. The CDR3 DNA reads TGTGCCAGCAGTTCCGCCCCCCACGTAGTAGGAAACTATGGCTACACCTTC. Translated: CASSSAPHVVGNYGYTF.

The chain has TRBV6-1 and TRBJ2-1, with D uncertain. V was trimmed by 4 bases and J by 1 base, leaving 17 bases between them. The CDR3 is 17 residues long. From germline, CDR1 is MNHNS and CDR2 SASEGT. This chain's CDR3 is CASSVSGLFFSYNEQFF. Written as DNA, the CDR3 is TGTGCCAGCAGTGTATCCGGGCTCTTCTTTTCCTACAATGAGCAGTTCTTC.

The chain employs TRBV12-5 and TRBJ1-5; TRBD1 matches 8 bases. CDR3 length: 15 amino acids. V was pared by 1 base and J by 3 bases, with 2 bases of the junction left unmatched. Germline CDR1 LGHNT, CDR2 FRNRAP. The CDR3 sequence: CASGLGQGLNQPQHF. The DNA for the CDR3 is TGTGCTAGTGGTTTGGGACAGGGGCTCAATCAGCCCCAGCATTTT.

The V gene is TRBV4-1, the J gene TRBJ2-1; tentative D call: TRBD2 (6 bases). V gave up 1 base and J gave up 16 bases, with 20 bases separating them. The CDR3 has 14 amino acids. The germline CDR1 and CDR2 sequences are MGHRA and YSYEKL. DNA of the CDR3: TGCGCCAGCAGCCAAGGGGCGGACCGGGAGAACCCCTTCTTC. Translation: CASSQGADRENPFF.

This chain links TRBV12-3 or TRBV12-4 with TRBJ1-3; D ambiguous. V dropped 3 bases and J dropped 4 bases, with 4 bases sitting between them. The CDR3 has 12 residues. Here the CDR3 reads CASSFAGNTIYF. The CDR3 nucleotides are TGTGCCAGCAGTTTCGCCGGAAACACCATATATTTT.

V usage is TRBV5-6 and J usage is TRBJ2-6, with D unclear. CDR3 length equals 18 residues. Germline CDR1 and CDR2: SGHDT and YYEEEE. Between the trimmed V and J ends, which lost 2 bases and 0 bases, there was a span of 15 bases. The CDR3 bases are TGTGCCAGCAGCTTTCGGCGACAAACCAGCTCTGGGGCCAACGTCCTGACTTTC. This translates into CASSFRRQTSSGANVLTF.

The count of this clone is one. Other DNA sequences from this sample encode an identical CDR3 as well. This CDR3 is CASSPQGGNTEAFF. The CDR3 DNA sequence: TGTGCCAGCTCACCACAGGGTGGTAACACTGAAGCTTTCTTT. This sequence joins TRBV18 and TRBJ1-1; no reliable D call. This CDR3 has 14 residues. The ends were cut back, 1 base at V and 2 bases at J, with 8 bases in the middle. Germline V gene data show CDR1 as KGHSH and CDR2 as LQKENI.

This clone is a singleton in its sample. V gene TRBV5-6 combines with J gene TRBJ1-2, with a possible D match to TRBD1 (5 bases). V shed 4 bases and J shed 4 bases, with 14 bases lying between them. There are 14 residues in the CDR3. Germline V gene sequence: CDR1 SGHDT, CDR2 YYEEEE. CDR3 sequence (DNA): TGTGCCAGCAGCCAGGGCTGGGAAGGCTATGGCTACACCTTC. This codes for CASSQGWEGYGYTF.

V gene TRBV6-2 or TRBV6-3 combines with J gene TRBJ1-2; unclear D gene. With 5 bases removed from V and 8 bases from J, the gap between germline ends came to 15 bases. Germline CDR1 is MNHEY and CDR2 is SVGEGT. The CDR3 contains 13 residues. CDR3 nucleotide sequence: TGTGCCAGCAGTCTAAGCAGCCCCGAGGGCTACACCTTC. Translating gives CASSLSSPEGYTF.

The CDR3 coding sequence is TGTGCCAGCAGCTTAAGCGGGGACTCTGGAAACACCATATATTTT. It translates to CASSLSGDSGNTIYF. V usage is TRBV7-9 and J usage is TRBJ1-3, with D hard to call. Germline V gene data show CDR1 as SEHNR and CDR2 as FQNEAQ (reference sequence). The CDR3 covers 15 residues. V shed 2 bases and J shed 0 bases, with 8 bases lying between them. The whole variable domain, filled in from reference TRBV7-9 and TRBJ1-3, reads DTGVSQNPRHKITKRGQNVTFRCDPISEHNRLYWYRQTLGQGPEFLTYFQNEAQLEKSRLLSDRFSAERPKGSFSTLEIQRTEQGDSAMYLCASSLSGDSGNTIYFGEGSWLTVV.